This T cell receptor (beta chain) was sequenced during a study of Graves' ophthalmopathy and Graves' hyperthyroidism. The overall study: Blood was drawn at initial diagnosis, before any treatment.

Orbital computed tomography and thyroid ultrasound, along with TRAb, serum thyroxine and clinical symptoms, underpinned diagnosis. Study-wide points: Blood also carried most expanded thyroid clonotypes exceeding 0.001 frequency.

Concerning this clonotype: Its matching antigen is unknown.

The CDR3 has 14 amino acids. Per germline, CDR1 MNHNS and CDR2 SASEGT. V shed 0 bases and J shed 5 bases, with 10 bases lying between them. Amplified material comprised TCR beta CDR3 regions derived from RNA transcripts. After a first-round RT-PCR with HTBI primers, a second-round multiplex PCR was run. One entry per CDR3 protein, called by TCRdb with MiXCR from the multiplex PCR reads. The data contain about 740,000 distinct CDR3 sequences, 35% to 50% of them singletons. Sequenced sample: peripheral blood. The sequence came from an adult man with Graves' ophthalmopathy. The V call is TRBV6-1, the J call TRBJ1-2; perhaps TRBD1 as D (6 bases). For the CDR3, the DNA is TGTGCCAGCAGTGAAGCCTGGACAGAATATGGCTACACCTTC. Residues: CASSEAWTEYGYTF.